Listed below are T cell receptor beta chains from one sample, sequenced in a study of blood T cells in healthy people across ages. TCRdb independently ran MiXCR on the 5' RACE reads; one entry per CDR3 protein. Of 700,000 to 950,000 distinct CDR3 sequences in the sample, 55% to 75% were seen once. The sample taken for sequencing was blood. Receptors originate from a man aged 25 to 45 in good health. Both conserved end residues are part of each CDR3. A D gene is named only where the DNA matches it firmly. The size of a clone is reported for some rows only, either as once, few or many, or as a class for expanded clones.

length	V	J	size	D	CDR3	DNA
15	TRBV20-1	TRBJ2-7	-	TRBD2	CSARPSGGSSYEQYF	TGCAGTGCTAGACCGAGCGGGGGAAGCTCCTACGAGCAGTACTTC
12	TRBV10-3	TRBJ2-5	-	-	CAIRQAGETQYF	TGTGCCATCCGACAGGCCGGAGAGACCCAGTACTTC
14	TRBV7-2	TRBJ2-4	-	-	CASSLPGRGNIQYF	TGTGCCAGCAGCTTACCAGGGCGAGGAAACATTCAGTACTTC
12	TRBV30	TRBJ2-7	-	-	CAWSVSRYEQYF	TGTGCCTGGAGTGTAAGCCGCTACGAGCAGTACTTC
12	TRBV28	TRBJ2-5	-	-	CASRDYTGEQYF	TGTGCCAGCCGGGACTACACAGGGGAGCAGTACTTC
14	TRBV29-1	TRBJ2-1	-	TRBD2	CSVETSGYRNEQFF	TGCAGCGTTGAGACTAGCGGGTACCGCAATGAGCAGTTCTTC
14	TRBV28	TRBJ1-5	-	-	CASSLVGEDQPQHF	TGTGCCAGCAGTTTAGTCGGGGAGGATCAGCCCCAGCATTTT
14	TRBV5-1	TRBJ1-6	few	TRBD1	CASSLGQGASPLHF	TGCGCCAGCAGCTTGGGACAGGGGGCTAGCCCCCTCCACTTT
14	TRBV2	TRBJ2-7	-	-	CASFSGTGYYEQYF	TGTGCCAGCTTTAGCGGGACAGGGTATTACGAGCAGTACTTC
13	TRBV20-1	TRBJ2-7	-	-	CSARAKDSYEQYF	TGCAGTGCTAGAGCAAAGGACAGCTACGAGCAGTACTTC
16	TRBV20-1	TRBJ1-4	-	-	CSARDYTGTFNEKLFF	TGCAGTGCTAGAGACTACACCGGGACCTTTAATGAAAAACTGTTTTTT
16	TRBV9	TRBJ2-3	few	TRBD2	CASSVVASGGGDTQYF	TGTGCCAGCAGCGTAGTTGCTAGCGGAGGTGGAGATACGCAGTATTTT
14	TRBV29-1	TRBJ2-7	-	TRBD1	CSVAVGTGDYEQYF	TGCAGCGTTGCTGTGGGGACAGGGGACTACGAGCAGTACTTC
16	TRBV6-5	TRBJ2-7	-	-	CTSNLYGTASSYEQYF	TGTACCAGCAATCTATATGGGACCGCGAGCTCCTACGAGCAGTACTTC
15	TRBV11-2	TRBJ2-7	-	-	CASSGTGQFTWEQYF	TGTGCCAGCAGCGGAACCGGACAGTTTACCTGGGAGCAGTACTTC
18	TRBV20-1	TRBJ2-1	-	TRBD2	CSAPGTSGVPGSYNEQFF	TGCAGTGCTCCCGGGACTAGCGGGGTGCCAGGTTCCTACAATGAGCAGTTCTTC
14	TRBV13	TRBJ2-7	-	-	CASSLGRAHTLQYF	TGTGCCAGCAGCTTAGGCCGGGCCCACACCTTGCAGTACTTC
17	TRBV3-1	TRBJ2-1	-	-	CASSHDHKKSSYNEQFF	TGTGCCAGCAGCCACGATCACAAGAAGAGCTCCTACAATGAGCAGTTCTTC
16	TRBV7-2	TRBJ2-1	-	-	CASSLAQGSSYNEQFF	TGTGCCAGCAGCTTAGCGCAGGGGAGCTCCTACAATGAGCAGTTCTTC
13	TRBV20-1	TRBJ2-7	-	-	CSALEGPLGEQYF	TGCAGTGCTCTTGAAGGTCCTCTTGGGGAGCAGTACTTC
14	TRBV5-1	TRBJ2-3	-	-	CASRVPGGTDTQYF	TGCGCCAGCAGAGTACCGGGGGGCACAGATACGCAGTATTTT
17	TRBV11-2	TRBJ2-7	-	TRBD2	CASSHLAGERQEYEQYF	TGTGCCAGCAGCCACCTAGCGGGAGAACGACAGGAGTACGAGCAGTACTTC
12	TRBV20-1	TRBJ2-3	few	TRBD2	CSATSGVNTQYF	TGCAGTGCTACTAGCGGGGTGAATACGCAGTATTTT
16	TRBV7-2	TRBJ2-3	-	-	CASSLAGAPSTDTQYF	TGTGCCAGCAGCTTAGCGGGAGCCCCTAGCACAGATACGCAGTATTTT